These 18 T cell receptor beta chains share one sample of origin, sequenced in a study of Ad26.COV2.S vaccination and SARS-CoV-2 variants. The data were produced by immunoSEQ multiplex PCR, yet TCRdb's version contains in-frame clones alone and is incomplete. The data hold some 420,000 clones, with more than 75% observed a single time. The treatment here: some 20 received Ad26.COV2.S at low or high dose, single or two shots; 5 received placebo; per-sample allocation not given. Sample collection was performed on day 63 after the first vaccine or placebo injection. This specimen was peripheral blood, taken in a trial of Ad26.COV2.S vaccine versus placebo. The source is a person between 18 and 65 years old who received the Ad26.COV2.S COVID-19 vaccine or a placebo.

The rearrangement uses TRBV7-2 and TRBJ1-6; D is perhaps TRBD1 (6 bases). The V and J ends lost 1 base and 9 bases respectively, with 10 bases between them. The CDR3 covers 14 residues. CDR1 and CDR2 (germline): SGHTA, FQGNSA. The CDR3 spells CASSLVGRGSPLHF. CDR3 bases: TGTGCCAGCAGCTTAGTCGGCAGGGGTTCACCCCTCCACTTT.

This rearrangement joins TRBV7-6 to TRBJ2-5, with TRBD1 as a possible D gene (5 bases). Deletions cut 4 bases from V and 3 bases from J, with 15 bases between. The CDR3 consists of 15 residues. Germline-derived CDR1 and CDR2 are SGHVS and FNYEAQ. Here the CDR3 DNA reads TGTGCCAGCAGCTCTATAGCAGGGTACGAAGAGACCCAGTACTTC. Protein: CASSSIAGYEETQYF.

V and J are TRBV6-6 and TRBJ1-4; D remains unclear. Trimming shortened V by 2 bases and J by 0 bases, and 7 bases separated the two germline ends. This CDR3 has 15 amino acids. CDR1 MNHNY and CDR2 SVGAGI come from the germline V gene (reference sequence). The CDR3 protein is CASSYTVTTNEKLFF. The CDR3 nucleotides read TGTGCCAGCAGTTACACGGTAACAACTAATGAAAAACTGTTTTTT.

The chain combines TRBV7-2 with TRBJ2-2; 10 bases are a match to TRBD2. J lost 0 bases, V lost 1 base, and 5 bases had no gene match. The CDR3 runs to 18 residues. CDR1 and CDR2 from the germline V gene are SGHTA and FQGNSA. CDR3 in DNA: TGTGCCAGCAGCTTAGTACTAGCGGGGAATGCGAACACCGGGGAGCTGTTTTTT. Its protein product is CASSLVLAGNANTGELFF.

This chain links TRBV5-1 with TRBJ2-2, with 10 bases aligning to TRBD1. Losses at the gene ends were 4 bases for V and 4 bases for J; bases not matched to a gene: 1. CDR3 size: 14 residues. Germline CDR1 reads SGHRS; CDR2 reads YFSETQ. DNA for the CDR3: TGCGCCAGCAGCGGGACAGGGGTCACCGGGGAGCTGTTTTTT. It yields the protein CASSGTGVTGELFF.

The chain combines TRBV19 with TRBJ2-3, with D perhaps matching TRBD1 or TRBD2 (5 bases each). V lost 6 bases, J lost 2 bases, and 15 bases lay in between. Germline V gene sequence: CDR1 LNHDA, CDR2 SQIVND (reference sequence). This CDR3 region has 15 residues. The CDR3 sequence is CASRLPGPLTDTQYF. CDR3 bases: TGTGCCAGTAGGCTTCCGGGACCCCTCACAGATACGCAGTATTTT.

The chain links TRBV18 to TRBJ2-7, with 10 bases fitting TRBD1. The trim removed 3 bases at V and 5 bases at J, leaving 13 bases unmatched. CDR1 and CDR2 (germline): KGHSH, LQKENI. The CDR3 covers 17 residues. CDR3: CASSPFDGTGEKDEQYF. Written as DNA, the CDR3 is TGTGCCAGCTCACCCTTCGATGGGACAGGGGAAAAAGACGAGCAGTACTTC.

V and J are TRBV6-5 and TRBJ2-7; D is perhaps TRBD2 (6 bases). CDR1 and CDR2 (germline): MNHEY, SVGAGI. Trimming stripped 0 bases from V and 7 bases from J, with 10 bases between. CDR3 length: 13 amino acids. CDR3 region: CASSYSIGREQYF. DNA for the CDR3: TGTGCCAGCAGTTACTCGATAGGGAGGGAGCAGTACTTC.

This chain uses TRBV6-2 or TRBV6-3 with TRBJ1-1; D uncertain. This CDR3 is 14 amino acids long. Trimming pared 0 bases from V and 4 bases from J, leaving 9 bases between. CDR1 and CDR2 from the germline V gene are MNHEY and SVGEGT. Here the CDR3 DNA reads TGTGCCAGCAGTTACTCGACTGCGACCACTGAAGCTTTCTTT. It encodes CASSYSTATTEAFF.

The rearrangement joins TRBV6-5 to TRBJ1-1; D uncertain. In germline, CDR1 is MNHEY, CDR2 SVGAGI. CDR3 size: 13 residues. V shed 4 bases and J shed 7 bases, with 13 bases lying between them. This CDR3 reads CASSWKRTVEAFF. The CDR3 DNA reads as TGTGCCAGCAGTTGGAAACGGACGGTTGAAGCTTTCTTT.

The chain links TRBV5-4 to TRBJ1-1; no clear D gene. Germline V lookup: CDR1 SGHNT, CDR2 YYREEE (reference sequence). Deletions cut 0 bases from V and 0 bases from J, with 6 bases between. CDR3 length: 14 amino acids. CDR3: CASSLGVMNTEAFF. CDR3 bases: TGTGCCAGCAGCTTGGGGGTCATGAACACTGAAGCTTTCTTT. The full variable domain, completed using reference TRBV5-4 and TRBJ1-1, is ETGVTQSPTHLIKTRGQQVTLRCSSQSGHNTVSWYQQALGQGPQFIFQYYREEENGRGNFPPRFSGLQFPNYSSELNVNALELDDSALYLCASSLGVMNTEAFFGQGTRLTVV.

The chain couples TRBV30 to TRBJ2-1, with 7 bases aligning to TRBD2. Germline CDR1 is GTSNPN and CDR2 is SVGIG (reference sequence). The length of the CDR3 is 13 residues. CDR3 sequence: CAAGREHYNEQFF. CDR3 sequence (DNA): TGTGCTGCAGGGAGGGAACACTACAATGAGCAGTTCTTC. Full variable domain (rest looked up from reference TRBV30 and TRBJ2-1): SQTIHQWPATLVQPVGSPLSLECTVEGTSNPNLYWYRQAAGRGLQLLFYSVGIGQISSEVPQNLSASRPQDRQFILSSKKLLLSDSGFYLCAAGREHYNEQFFGPGTRLTVL.

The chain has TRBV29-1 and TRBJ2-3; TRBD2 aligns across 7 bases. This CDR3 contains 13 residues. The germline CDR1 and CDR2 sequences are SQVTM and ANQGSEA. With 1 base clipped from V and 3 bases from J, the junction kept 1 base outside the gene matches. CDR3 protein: CSVEAGGTDTQYF. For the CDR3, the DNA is TGCAGCGTTGAAGCGGGGGGTACAGATACGCAGTATTTT.

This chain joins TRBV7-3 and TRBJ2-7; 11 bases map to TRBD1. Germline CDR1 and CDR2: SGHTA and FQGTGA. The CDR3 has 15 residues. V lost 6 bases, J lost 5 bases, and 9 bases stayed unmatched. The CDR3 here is CASSHGTGGRNEQYF. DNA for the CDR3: TGTGCCAGCAGTCACGGGACAGGGGGTAGGAACGAGCAGTACTTC.

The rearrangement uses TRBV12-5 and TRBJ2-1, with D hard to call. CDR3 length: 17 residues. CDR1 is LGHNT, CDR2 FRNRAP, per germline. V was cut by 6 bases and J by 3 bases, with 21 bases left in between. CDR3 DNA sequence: TGTGCTAGTGGGCCCGGCTACCTGCCTGGTGGCTACAATGAGCAGTTCTTC. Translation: CASGPGYLPGGYNEQFF.

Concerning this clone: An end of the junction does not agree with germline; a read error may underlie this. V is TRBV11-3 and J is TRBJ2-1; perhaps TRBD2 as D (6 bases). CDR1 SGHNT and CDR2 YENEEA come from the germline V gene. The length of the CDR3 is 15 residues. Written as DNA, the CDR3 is TGTGCCAGCAGCCCTATGGAGGGCTACTACAGTGAGCAGTTCTTC. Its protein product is CASSPMEGYYSEQFF.

CDR3 nucleotide sequence: TGTGCCAGCAGGCGTGATGAAAAACTGTTTTTT. It specifies CASRRDEKLFF. This chain links TRBV6-5 with TRBJ1-4; D gene uncertain. The CDR3 has 11 amino acids. Germline V gene data show CDR1 as MNHEY and CDR2 as SVGAGI. Trimming cost V 6 bases and J 6 bases, with 5 bases left between them.

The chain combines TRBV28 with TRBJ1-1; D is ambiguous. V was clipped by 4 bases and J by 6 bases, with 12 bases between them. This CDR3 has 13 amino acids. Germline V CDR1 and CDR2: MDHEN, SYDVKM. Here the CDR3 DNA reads TGTGCCAGCAGTTCGCCGGGGTTCCCTGAAGCTTTCTTT. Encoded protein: CASSSPGFPEAFF. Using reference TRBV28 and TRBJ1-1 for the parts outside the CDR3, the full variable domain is DVKVTQSSRYLVKRTGEKVFLECVQDMDHENMFWYRQDPGLGLRLIYFSYDVKMKEKGDIPEGYSVSREKKERFSLILESASTNQTSMYLCASSSPGFPEAFFGQGTRLTVV.